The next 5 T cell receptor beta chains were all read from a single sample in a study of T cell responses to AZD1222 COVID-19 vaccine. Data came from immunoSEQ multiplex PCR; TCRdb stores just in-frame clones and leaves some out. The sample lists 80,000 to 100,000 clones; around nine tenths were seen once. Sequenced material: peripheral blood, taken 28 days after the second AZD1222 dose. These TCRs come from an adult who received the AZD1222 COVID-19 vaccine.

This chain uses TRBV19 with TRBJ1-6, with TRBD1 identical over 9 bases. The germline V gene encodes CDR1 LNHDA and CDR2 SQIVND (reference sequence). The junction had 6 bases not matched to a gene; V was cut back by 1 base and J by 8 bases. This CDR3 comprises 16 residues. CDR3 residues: CASSIVTGGVDSPLHF. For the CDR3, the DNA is TGTGCCAGTAGTATAGTGACAGGGGGAGTGGATTCACCCCTCCACTTT.

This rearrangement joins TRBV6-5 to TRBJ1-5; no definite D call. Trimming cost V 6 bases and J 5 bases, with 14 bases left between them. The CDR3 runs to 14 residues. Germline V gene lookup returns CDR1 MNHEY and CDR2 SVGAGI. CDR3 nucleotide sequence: TGTGCCAGCAGGGGAGAAGGGAGGCATCAGCCCCAGCATTTT. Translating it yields CASRGEGRHQPQHF.

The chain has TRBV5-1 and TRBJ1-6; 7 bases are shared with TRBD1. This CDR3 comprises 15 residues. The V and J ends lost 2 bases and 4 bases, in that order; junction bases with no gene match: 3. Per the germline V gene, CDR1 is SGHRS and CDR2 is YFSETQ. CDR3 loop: CASSFETGYNSPLHF. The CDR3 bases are TGCGCCAGCAGCTTCGAGACAGGGTATAATTCACCCCTCCACTTT.

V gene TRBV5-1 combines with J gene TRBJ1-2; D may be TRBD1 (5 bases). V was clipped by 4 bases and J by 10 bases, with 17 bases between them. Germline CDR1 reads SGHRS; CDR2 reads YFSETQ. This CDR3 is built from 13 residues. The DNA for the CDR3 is TGCGCCAGCAGCCCGGGCCTAACAGGAGCCTACACCTTC. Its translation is CASSPGLTGAYTF.

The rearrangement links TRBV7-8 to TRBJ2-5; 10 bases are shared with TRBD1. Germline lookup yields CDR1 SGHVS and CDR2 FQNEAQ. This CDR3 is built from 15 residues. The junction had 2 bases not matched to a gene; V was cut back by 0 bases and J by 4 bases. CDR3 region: CASSLAGTGVETQYF. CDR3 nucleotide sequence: TGTGCCAGCAGCTTAGCGGGGACAGGGGTAGAGACCCAGTACTTC.